Presented here are 20 T cell receptor beta chains from one specimen sequenced in a study of blood T cell repertoires in COVID-19 (dated by TCRdb to 2018 to 2020). To prepare the library, the immunoSEQ multiplex PCR assay was applied. Entries here come from immuneACCESS through TCRdb and include only in-frame sequences with V and J called. Some clones fail to appear in such tables; in the studies checked, an unresolved V gene covers under half of the shortfall, and the cause of the remainder is unknown. The sample yields some 220,000 clones; about 90% were counted once. The biggest ten clones account for approximately 3.3% of the sample. Sequenced material: PBMCs or T cells enriched from blood (not recorded which). All receptors derive from a woman in her 50s in a cohort exposed to, infected with or recovered from COVID-19 (not recorded which).

CDR3 in DNA: TGCGCCAGCAGCCAACAACAGGGACCCTATGGCTACACCTTC. It translates to CASSQQQGPYGYTF. The chain joins TRBV4-3 to TRBJ1-2, with D possibly being TRBD1 (6 bases). CDR3 length equals 14 residues. Per germline, CDR1 LGHNA and CDR2 YSLEER. V dropped 2 bases and J dropped 4 bases, with 11 bases sitting between them.

The V and J genes are TRBV30 and TRBJ2-2, with 7 bases aligning to TRBD1. The CDR3 has 15 residues. CDR1 is GTSNPN and CDR2 is SVGIG in the germline V gene (reference sequence). J lost 4 bases, V lost 8 bases, and 13 bases had no gene match. CDR3 nucleotides: TGTGCCCGGAAAGGGGGCAGCTTGAGCACCGGGGAGCTGTTTTTT. The encoded protein is CARKGGSLSTGELFF.

The rearrangement joins TRBV7-3 to TRBJ1-1; TRBD1 agrees at 7 bases. The CDR3 extends over 14 amino acids. From germline, CDR1 is SGHTA and CDR2 FQGTGA. V gave up 6 bases and J gave up 3 bases; unmatched junction bases: 7. This CDR3 is CASSLQGRDTEAFF. The CDR3 nucleotides read TGTGCCAGCAGTCTACAGGGGCGGGACACTGAAGCTTTCTTT.

This clone has only a few counts. The chain employs TRBV12-3 or TRBV12-4 and TRBJ1-2, with TRBD1 as a possible D gene (5 bases). CDR3 length equals 12 residues. V gave up 3 bases and J gave up 8 bases, with 10 bases separating them. The CDR3 sequence: CASSFPRGGYTF. The CDR3 DNA follows: TGTGCCAGCAGTTTTCCGCGGGGCGGCTACACCTTC.

The CDR3 nucleotides read TGTGCCAGCAGCTTGCAGGGAAGCTCCTACAATGAGCAGTTCTTC. Translating it yields CASSLQGSSYNEQFF. The chain uses TRBV5-8 and TRBJ2-1; a possible D gene is TRBD1 (5 bases). V lost 1 base to trimming and J lost 0 bases, with 8 bases between them. From germline, CDR1 is SGHTS and CDR2 YDEGEE. The CDR3 sequence is 15 residues long. The variable domain in full, with the rest retrieved from reference TRBV5-8 and TRBJ2-1, is EAGVTQSPTHLIKTRGQQATLRCSPISGHTSVYWYQQALGLGLQFLLWYDEGEERNRGNFPPRFSGRQFPNYSSELNVNALELEDSALYLCASSLQGSSYNEQFFGPGTRLTVL.

The chain uses TRBV29-1 and TRBJ1-1; 8 bases match TRBD1. With V trimmed by 6 bases and J by 6 bases, 21 bases remained unmatched. Germline CDR1 reads SQVTM; CDR2 reads ANQGSEA. The CDR3 has 17 amino acids. The CDR3 nucleotides are TGCAGCGTCCACCCGGCACAGGGGGGTCGGCCGAGGGCTGAAGCTTTCTTT. It is translated as CSVHPAQGGRPRAEAFF.

This chain connects TRBV7-2 to TRBJ1-3; 8 nucleotides match TRBD1. This CDR3 spans 15 amino acids. With 4 bases clipped from V and 2 bases from J, the junction kept 4 bases outside the gene matches. Germline CDR1 is SGHTA and CDR2 is FQGNSA. The DNA for the CDR3 is TGTGCCAGCAGCTCACAGGGGGTTGCTGGAAACACCATATATTTT. Translation: CASSSQGVAGNTIYF.

The gene calls are TRBV5-1 and TRBJ2-7; 10 bases are a match to TRBD2. Losses at the gene ends were 4 bases for V and 5 bases for J; bases not matched to a gene: 6. This CDR3 is built from 14 residues. Germline CDR1 reads SGHRS; CDR2 reads YFSETQ. CDR3: CASSPGLAANEQYF. The CDR3 DNA follows: TGCGCCAGCAGCCCCGGACTAGCGGCCAACGAGCAGTACTTC.

The chain employs TRBV5-1 and TRBJ2-1; 9 bases are a match to TRBD2. Germline values: CDR1 SGHRS, CDR2 YFSETQ. The V gene end was trimmed by 4 bases and the J gene end by 8 bases; junction bases not matched to a gene: 13. The CDR3 runs to 16 residues. CDR3: CASSPGNSGGGDEQFF. CDR3 nucleotides: TGCGCCAGCAGCCCAGGAAATAGCGGGGGCGGGGATGAGCAGTTCTTC.

The CDR3 spells CASSRETADTEAFF. The CDR3 DNA sequence: TGTGCCAGCAGCAGAGAGACGGCGGACACTGAAGCTTTCTTT. V and J are TRBV9 and TRBJ1-1; D is ambiguous. There are 14 residues in the CDR3. Germline-derived CDR1 and CDR2 are SGDLS and YYNGEE. The ends were cut back, 4 bases at V and 3 bases at J, with 13 bases in the middle.

This chain links TRBV6-6 with TRBJ1-3; TRBD1 is a possible D gene (5 bases). V gave up 8 bases and J gave up 4 bases, with 15 bases separating them. The germline V gene encodes CDR1 MNHNY and CDR2 SVGAGI (reference sequence). This CDR3 has 14 residues. The CDR3: CASPLGGTGNTIYF. CDR3 bases: TGTGCCAGCCCGCTGGGGGGAACGGGAAACACCATATATTTT.

The chain links TRBV28 to TRBJ1-4, with unresolved D. The V gene lost 3 bases and the J gene lost 6 bases, with 20 bases spanning the gap. This CDR3 comprises 17 residues. CDR1 is MDHEN, CDR2 SYDVKM, per germline. The CDR3: CASSFLGLSRRDEKLFF. The CDR3 nucleotides are TGTGCCAGCAGTTTCTTAGGCTTGTCCAGGCGGGATGAAAAACTGTTTTTT.

The chain has TRBV5-4 and TRBJ2-3, with 7 bases matching TRBD2. The V and J ends lost 4 bases and 0 bases, in that order; junction bases with no gene match: 5. The CDR3 totals 15 residues. The germline gives CDR1 SGHNT, CDR2 YYREEE (reference sequence). The CDR3 nucleotides are TGTGCCAGCAGCCCGGGACTACGTAGCACAGATACGCAGTATTTT. Amino acid sequence: CASSPGLRSTDTQYF.

This chain uses TRBV7-9 with TRBJ1-2; 8 bases line up with TRBD1. Per the germline V gene, CDR1 is SEHNR and CDR2 is FQNEAQ (reference sequence). This CDR3 comprises 14 residues. V shed 7 bases and J 5 bases; nucleotides not matched to a gene: 9. This chain's CDR3 is CASTPSQGAYGYTF. The CDR3 DNA reads as TGTGCCAGCACCCCCAGCCAGGGGGCGTATGGCTACACCTTC.

The V call is TRBV30, the J call TRBJ1-6, with TRBD1 matching 7 bases. Trimming removed 3 bases from V and 7 bases from J; junction bases left unmatched: 6. In germline, CDR1 is GTSNPN, CDR2 SVGIG (reference sequence). The CDR3 loop spans 14 amino acids. The chain's CDR3 is CAWRGGAGNSPLHF. The CDR3 DNA is TGTGCCTGGAGAGGGGGCGCAGGAAATTCACCCCTCCACTTT.

The V and J genes are TRBV5-4 and TRBJ1-4; a possible D gene is TRBD1 (5 bases). V lost 4 bases, J lost 7 bases, and 17 bases lay in between. The CDR3 extends over 15 amino acids. Looked up from germline, CDR1 is SGHNT and CDR2 is YYREEE (reference sequence). CDR3 amino acids: CASSPGGGVGEKLFF. CDR3 bases: TGTGCCAGCAGCCCGGGGGGTGGGGTAGGTGAAAAACTGTTTTTT. Variable domain in full (rest from reference TRBV5-4 and TRBJ1-4): ETGVTQSPTHLIKTRGQQVTLRCSSQSGHNTVSWYQQALGQGPQFIFQYYREEENGRGNFPPRFSGLQFPNYSSELNVNALELDDSALYLCASSPGGGVGEKLFFGSGTQLSVL.

This chain joins TRBV7-9 and TRBJ2-1; the D gene is possibly TRBD2 (6 bases). There are 12 residues in the CDR3. V gave up 1 base and J gave up 14 bases, with 12 bases separating them. Germline lookup yields CDR1 SEHNR and CDR2 FQNEAQ (reference sequence). CDR3 amino acids: CASSLVRPGEFF. The CDR3 region has the DNA TGTGCCAGCAGCTTAGTTCGTCCGGGGGAGTTCTTC.

The rearrangement uses TRBV20-1 and TRBJ2-3, with D unclear. V was clipped by 8 bases and J by 2 bases, with 5 bases between them. This CDR3 is built from 10 residues. CDR1 DFQATT and CDR2 SNEGSKA come from the germline V gene (reference sequence). The CDR3 sequence: CSTYTDTQYF. The CDR3 DNA is TGCAGTACCTACACAGATACGCAGTATTTT.

The V gene is TRBV11-2, the J gene TRBJ2-7; TRBD1 matches at 7 bases. The CDR3 length is 16 residues. With 1 base clipped from V and 4 bases from J, the junction kept 10 bases outside the gene matches. CDR1 is SGHAT and CDR2 is FQNNGV in the germline V gene. CDR3 in DNA: TGTGCCAGCAGCTTAGTTTCCCAGGGGGAAAGATACGAGCAGTACTTC. Translation gives CASSLVSQGERYEQYF.

This chain connects TRBV5-1 to TRBJ2-5; D is perhaps TRBD2 (6 bases). V lost 4 bases and J lost 4, with 11 bases in between. The CDR3 is 13 amino acids. The germline V gene encodes CDR1 SGHRS and CDR2 YFSETQ. In DNA, the CDR3 is TGCGCCAGCAGCCGGGAGTATGTAGAGACCCAGTACTTC. The encoded protein is CASSREYVETQYF.